This T cell receptor (beta chain) was documented in a study of molecular identifiers for immune sequencing clone quantification. This clonotype was observed many times. TCRdb recomputed calls from the PCR reads with MiXCR, one row per CDR3 protein. The data hold just under 650,000 distinct CDR3 sequences, with around 20% observed a single time. V gave up 4 bases and J gave up 0 bases; unmatched junction bases: 8. The germline CDR1 and CDR2 sequences are MGHRA and YSYEKL. The CDR3 totals 17 residues. The gene calls are TRBV4-1 and TRBJ2-4, with 8 bases fitting TRBD2. Sequenced sample: naive CD8+ T cells from blood, with Jurkat cell RNA spiked in. Indicated subset: FACS-sorted CD8+CD4-CCR7+CD45RA+ naive T cells. This clonotype was sampled from a human donor in good health. Some libraries in this study had Jurkat cell RNA spiked in. The CDR3 is CASSPSRTSGAKNIQYF. Here the CDR3 DNA reads TGCGCCAGCAGCCCCTCCCGCACTAGCGGAGCCAAAAACATTCAGTACTTC.